Described below is a single T cell receptor beta chain sequence and its context. Samples of blood were obtained at baseline, on cycle 4 day 1, and on cycle 7 day 1. This table comes from immunoSEQ multiplex PCR, and its TCRdb copy is limited to in-frame clones, with some not included. Here the sample spans tens of thousands of clones, around 93% being singletons. The data belong to a study of OX40 agonist ivuxolimab in advanced cancers. The overall study: Six ivuxolimab dose levels, 0.01 to 10 mg/kg, were given intravenously every 2 weeks. Of the participants, under 50% had some prior anti-PD-1, anti-PD-L1 or anti-CTLA-4 therapy, which was allowed.

V dropped 1 base and J dropped 2 bases, with 12 bases sitting between them. The V gene's germline CDR1 is SSHAT and CDR2 FNYEAQ (reference sequence). The CDR3 sequence is 15 residues long. The TCR was taken from an adult with an advanced solid tumor such as melanoma, head and neck, liver or kidney cancer. This sample comprised CD4+ or CD8+ T cells sorted from blood, obtained in a trial of the OX40 agonist ivuxolimab. This sequence joins TRBV7-7 and TRBJ2-7; D tentatively fits TRBD1 or TRBD2 (5 bases each). This chain's CDR3 is CASSLGPGDPYEQYF. CDR3 DNA sequence: TGTGCCAGCAGCTTAGGGCCCGGGGACCCCTACGAGCAGTACTTC.